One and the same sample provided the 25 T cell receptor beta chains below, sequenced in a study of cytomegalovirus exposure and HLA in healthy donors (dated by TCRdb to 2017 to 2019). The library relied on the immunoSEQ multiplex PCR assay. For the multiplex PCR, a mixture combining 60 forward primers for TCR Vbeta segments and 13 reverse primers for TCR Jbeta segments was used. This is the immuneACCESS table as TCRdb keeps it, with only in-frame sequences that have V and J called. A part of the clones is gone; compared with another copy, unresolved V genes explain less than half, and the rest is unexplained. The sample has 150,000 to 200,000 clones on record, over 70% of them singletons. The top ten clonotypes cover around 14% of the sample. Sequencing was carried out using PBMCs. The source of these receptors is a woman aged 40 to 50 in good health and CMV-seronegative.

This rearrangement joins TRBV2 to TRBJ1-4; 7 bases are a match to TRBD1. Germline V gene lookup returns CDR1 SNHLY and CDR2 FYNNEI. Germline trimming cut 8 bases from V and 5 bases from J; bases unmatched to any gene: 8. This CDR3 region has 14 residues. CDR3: CASGLTGKNEKLFF. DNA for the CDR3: TGTGCCAGCGGGTTGACAGGGAAGAATGAAAAACTGTTTTTT.

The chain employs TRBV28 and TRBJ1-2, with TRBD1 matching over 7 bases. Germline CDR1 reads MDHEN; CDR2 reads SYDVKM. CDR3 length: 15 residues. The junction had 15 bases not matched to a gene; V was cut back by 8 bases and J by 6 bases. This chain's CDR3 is CASLIDAGTENGYTF. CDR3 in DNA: TGTGCCAGCCTCATCGACGCCGGGACAGAAAATGGCTACACCTTC.

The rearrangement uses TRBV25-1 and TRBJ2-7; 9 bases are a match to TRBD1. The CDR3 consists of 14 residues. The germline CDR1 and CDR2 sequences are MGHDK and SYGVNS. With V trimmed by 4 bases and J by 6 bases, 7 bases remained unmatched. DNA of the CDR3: TGTGCCAGCAGTGTAACGGGACAGGGTGTCGAGCAGTACTTC. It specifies CASSVTGQGVEQYF.

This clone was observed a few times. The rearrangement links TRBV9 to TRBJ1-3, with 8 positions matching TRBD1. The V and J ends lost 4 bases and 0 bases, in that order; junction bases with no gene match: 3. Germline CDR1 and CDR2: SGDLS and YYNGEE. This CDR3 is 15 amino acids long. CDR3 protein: CASSRQGSSGNTIYF. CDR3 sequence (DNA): TGTGCCAGCAGCCGACAGGGGAGCTCTGGAAACACCATATATTTT.

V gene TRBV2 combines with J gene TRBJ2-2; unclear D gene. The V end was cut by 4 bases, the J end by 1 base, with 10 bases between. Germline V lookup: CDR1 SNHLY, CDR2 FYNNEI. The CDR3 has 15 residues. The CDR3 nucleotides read TGTGCCAGCAGTGCTGGCCTTATGAACACCGGGGAGCTGTTTTTT. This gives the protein CASSAGLMNTGELFF.

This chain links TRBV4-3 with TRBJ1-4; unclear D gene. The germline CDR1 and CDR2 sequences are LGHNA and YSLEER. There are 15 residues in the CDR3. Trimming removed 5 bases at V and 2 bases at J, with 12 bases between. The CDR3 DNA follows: TGCGCCAGCAGCACGAATGGAGCCACTAATGAAAAACTGTTTTTT. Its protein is CASSTNGATNEKLFF.

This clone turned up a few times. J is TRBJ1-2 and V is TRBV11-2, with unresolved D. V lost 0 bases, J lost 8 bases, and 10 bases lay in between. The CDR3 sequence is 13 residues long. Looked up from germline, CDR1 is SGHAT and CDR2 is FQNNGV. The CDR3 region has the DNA TGTGCCAGCAGCTTAGATCAGGCAGCCGGCTACACCTTC. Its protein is CASSLDQAAGYTF.

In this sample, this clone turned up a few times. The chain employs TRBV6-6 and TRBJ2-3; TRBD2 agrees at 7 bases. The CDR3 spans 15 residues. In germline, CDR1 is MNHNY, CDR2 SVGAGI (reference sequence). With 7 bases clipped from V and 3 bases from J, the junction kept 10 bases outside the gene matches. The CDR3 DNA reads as TGTGCCAGCACCTCCAAGCAGGGACTAACAGATACGCAGTATTTT. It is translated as CASTSKQGLTDTQYF.

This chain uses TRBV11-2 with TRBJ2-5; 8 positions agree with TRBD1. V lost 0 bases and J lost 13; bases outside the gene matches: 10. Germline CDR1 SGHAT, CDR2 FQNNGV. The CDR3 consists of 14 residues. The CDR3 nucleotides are TGTGCCAGCAGCTTAGAGAGACAGGGGTTGGAATTGTACTTC. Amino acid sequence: CASSLERQGLELYF.

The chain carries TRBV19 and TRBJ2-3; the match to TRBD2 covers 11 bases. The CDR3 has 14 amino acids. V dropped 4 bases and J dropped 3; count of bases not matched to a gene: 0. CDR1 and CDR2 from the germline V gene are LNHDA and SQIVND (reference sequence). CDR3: CASSRLAGTDTQYF. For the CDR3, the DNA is TGTGCCAGTAGTAGACTAGCGGGAACAGATACGCAGTATTTT.

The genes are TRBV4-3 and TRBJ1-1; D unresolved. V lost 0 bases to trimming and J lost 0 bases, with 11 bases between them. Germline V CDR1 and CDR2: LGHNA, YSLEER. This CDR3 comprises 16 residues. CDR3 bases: TGCGCCAGCAGCCAAGATCTGGGCAGACTGAACACTGAAGCTTTCTTT. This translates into CASSQDLGRLNTEAFF.

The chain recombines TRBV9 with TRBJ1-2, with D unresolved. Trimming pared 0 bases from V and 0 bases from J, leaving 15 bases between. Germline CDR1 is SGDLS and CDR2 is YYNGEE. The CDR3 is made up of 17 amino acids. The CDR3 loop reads CASSVDALTGANYGYTF. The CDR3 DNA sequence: TGTGCCAGCAGCGTAGACGCATTGACGGGAGCTAACTATGGCTACACCTTC.

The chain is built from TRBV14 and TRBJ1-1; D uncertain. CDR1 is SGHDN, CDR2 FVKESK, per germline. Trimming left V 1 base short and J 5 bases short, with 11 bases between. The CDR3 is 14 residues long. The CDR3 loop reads CASSQGGGRTEAFF. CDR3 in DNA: TGTGCCAGCAGCCAAGGGGGTGGGAGAACTGAAGCTTTCTTT.

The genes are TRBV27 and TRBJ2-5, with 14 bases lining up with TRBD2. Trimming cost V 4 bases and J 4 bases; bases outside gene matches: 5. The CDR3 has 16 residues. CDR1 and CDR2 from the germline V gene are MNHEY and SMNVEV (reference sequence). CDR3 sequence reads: CASSSGLAGGSETQYF. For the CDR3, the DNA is TGTGCCAGCAGTTCCGGACTAGCGGGGGGCTCAGAGACCCAGTACTTC.

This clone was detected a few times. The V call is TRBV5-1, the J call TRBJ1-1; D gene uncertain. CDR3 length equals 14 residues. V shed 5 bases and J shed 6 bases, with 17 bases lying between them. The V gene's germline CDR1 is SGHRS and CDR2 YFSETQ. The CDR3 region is CASRKMQAEAEAFF. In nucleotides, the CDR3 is TGCGCCAGCAGGAAAATGCAAGCGGAGGCTGAAGCTTTCTTT. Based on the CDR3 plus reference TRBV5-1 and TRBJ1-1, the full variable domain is KAGVTQTPRYLIKTRGQQVTLSCSPISGHRSVSWYQQTPGQGLQFLFEYFSETQRNKGNFPGRFSGRQFSNSRSEMNVSTLELGDSALYLCASRKMQAEAEAFFGQGTRLTVV.

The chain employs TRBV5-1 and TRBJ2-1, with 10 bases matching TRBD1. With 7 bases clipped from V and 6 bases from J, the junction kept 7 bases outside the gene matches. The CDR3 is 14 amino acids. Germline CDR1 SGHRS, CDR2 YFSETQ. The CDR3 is CASAGTGVGNEQFF. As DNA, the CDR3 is TGCGCCAGCGCCGGGACAGGGGTAGGCAATGAGCAGTTCTTC.

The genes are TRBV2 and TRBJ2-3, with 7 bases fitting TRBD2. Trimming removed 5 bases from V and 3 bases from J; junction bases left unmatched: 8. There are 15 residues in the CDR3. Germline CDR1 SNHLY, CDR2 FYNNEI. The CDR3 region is CASSPSGERTDTQYF. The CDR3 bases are TGTGCCAGCAGTCCAAGCGGGGAGAGGACAGATACGCAGTATTTT. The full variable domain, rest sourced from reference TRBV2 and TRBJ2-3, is EPEVTQTPSHQVTQMGQEVILRCVPISNHLYFYWYRQILGQKVEFLVSFYNNEISEKSEIFDDQFSVERPDGSNFTLKIRSTKLEDSAMYFCASSPSGERTDTQYFGPGTRLTVL.

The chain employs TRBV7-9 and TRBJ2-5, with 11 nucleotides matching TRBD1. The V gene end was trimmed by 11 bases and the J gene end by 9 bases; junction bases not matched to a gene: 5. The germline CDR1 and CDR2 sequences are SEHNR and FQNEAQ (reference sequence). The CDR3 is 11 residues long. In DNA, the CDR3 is TGTGCCGGACAGGGGGCAACGGCCCAGTACTTC. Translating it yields CAGQGATAQYF.

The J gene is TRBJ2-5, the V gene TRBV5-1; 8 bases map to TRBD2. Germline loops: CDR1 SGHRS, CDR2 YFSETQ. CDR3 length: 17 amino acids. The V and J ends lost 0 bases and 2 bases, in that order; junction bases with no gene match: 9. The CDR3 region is CASSLDAAGALQETQYF. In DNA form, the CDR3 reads TGCGCCAGCAGCTTGGATGCAGCGGGGGCCTTACAAGAGACCCAGTACTTC.

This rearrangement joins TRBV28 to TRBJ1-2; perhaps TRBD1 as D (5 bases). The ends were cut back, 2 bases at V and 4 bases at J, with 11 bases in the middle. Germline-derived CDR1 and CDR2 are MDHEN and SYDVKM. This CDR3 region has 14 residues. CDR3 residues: CASSLGQGGYGYTF. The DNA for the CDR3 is TGTGCCAGCAGTTTAGGTCAGGGAGGCTATGGCTACACCTTC.

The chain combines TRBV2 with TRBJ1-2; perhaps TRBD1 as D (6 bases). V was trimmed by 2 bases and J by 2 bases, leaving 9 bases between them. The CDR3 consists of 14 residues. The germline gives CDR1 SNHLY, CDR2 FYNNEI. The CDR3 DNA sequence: TGTGCCAGCAGTGAAATGGGGGCAAACTATGGCTACACCTTC. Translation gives CASSEMGANYGYTF.

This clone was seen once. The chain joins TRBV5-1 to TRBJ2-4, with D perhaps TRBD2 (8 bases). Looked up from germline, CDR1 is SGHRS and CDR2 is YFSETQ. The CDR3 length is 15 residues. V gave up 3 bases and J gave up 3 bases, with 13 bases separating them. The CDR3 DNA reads TGCGCCAGCAGCTCGGGAGGGGGCAACAAAAACATTCAGTACTTC. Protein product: CASSSGGGNKNIQYF.

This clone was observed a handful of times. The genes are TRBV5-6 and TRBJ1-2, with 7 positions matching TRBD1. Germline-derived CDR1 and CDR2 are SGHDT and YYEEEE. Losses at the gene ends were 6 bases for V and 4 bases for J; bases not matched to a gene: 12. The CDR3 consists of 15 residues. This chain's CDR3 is CASKSRQGAIYGYTF. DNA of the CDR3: TGTGCCAGCAAATCCCGACAGGGTGCGATCTATGGCTACACCTTC.

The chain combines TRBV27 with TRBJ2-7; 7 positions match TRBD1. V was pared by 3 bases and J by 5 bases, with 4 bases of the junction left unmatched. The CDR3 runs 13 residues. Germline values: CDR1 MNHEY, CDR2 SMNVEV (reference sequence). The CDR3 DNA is TGTGCCAGCAGTTTGTACAGGGGCAACGAGCAGTACTTC. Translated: CASSLYRGNEQYF.

This CDR3 is CASSTGNTEAFF. The CDR3 nucleotides are TGTGCCAGCAGCACAGGGAACACTGAAGCTTTCTTT. V gene TRBV16 combines with J gene TRBJ1-1, with D possibly TRBD1 on 5 matching bases. In germline, CDR1 is KGHSY, CDR2 FQNENV. Trimming took 5 bases from V and 1 from J, leaving 5 bases between them. The CDR3 runs 12 residues. Using reference TRBV16 and TRBJ1-1 for the parts outside the CDR3, the full variable domain is GEEVAQTPKHLVRGEGQKAKLYCAPIKGHSYVFWYQQVLKNEFKFLISFQNENVFDETGMPKERFSAKCLPNSPCSLEIQATKLEDSAVYFCASSTGNTEAFFGQGTRLTVV.